This T cell receptor (beta chain) stems from a study of chemoradiotherapy in HPV16-positive cancers. Study-level results: HPV-responsive T-cell expansion during chemoradiotherapy was linked to improved recurrence-free survival in HPV16-positive patients.

Comments on this clone: What it binds is not known.

The germline V gene encodes CDR1 SEHNR and CDR2 FQNEAQ (reference sequence). Trimming shortened V by 3 bases and J by 6 bases, and 11 bases separated the two germline ends. This CDR3 has 13 residues. Some clones are missing from TCRdb's copy, which holds only in-frame ones; the method was immunoSEQ multiplex PCR. The sample has thousands of clones, roughly 89% seen once. This rearrangement joins TRBV7-9 to TRBJ1-2, with D possibly TRBD1 on 5 matching bases. Specimen: tumor tissue, collected from a patient who underwent chemoradiotherapy. This clonotype was obtained from a human donor with HPV-associated anogenital cancer. The CDR3 bases are TGTGCCAGCAGCTTCGGGACGGTGGATGGCTACACCTTC. Protein sequence: CASSFGTVDGYTF.